The 28 T cell receptor beta chains reported below all come from one sample, sequenced in a study of OX40 agonist ivuxolimab in advanced cancers. Sequenced by immunoSEQ multiplex PCR; TCRdb stores in-frame clones only, minus some. Among about 43,000 clones listed, around 85% were seen once. Sequencing used CD4+ or CD8+ T cells sorted from blood, obtained in a trial of the OX40 agonist ivuxolimab. These receptors were taken from an adult with an advanced solid tumor such as melanoma, head and neck, liver or kidney cancer.

This clone was picked up one time. The CDR3 reads CASRTLRGRLNTGELFF. The CDR3 coding sequence is TGTGCCAGCAGGACGCTAAGGGGGCGATTGAACACCGGGGAGCTGTTTTTT. The chain combines TRBV11-2 with TRBJ2-2; TRBD1 matches at 7 bases. This CDR3 has 17 residues. Germline lookup yields CDR1 SGHAT and CDR2 FQNNGV. The V segment lost 6 bases and the J segment 1 base; nucleotides outside the gene matches: 11.

The chain recombines TRBV7-2 with TRBJ1-6; the D gene is possibly TRBD1 (6 bases). Germline loops: CDR1 SGHTA, CDR2 FQGNSA. Trimming left V 1 base short and J 8 bases short, with 12 bases between. This CDR3 comprises 15 residues. This chain's CDR3 is CASSLGQRGDSPLHF. The CDR3 DNA follows: TGTGCCAGCAGCTTAGGACAGAGGGGGGATTCACCCCTCCACTTT.

This chain uses TRBV2 with TRBJ2-5; 9 nucleotides line up with TRBD1. The trim removed 6 bases at V and 5 bases at J, leaving 7 bases unmatched. The CDR3 sequence is 14 residues long. Germline V gene lookup returns CDR1 SNHLY and CDR2 FYNNEI. The CDR3 bases are TGTGCCAGCAGCGCGGGACAGGGAGGCGAGACCCAGTACTTC. As protein: CASSAGQGGETQYF. Based on the CDR3 plus reference TRBV2 and TRBJ2-5, the full variable domain is EPEVTQTPSHQVTQMGQEVILRCVPISNHLYFYWYRQILGQKVEFLVSFYNNEISEKSEIFDDQFSVERPDGSNFTLKIRSTKLEDSAMYFCASSAGQGGETQYFGPGTRLLVL.

The chain employs TRBV5-4 and TRBJ2-7, with TRBD1 matching over 10 bases. The V segment lost 0 bases and the J segment 10 bases; nucleotides outside the gene matches: 7. This CDR3 has 14 residues. Germline loops: CDR1 SGHNT, CDR2 YYREEE (reference sequence). The CDR3 is CASSLVGTGEYQYF. The CDR3 nucleotides read TGTGCCAGCAGCTTGGTAGGGACAGGGGAATATCAGTACTTC.

This sequence joins TRBV10-3 and TRBJ1-5; a weak D match, TRBD1 (5 bases). The germline CDR1 and CDR2 sequences are ENHRY and SYGVKD. Trimming cost V 2 bases and J 4 bases, with 9 bases left between them. This CDR3 comprises 14 residues. CDR3 DNA sequence: TGTGCCATCAGTGAGGCGCAGGGAAATCAGCCCCAGCATTTT. Protein sequence: CAISEAQGNQPQHF.

This chain uses TRBV5-1 with TRBJ2-1; D possibly matches TRBD1 or TRBD2 (6 bases each). This CDR3 has 14 residues. The V end was cut by 0 bases, the J end by 7 bases, with 11 bases between. Per germline, CDR1 SGHRS and CDR2 YFSETQ. CDR3 coding DNA: TGCGCCAGCAGCTTGGATCAGGGGAGGAATGAGCAGTTCTTC. Its protein product is CASSLDQGRNEQFF.

This sequence joins TRBV11-2 and TRBJ1-2; TRBD1 might be the D (5 bases). Looked up from germline, CDR1 is SGHAT and CDR2 is FQNNGV. V lost 3 bases, J lost 6 bases, and 17 bases lay in between. The CDR3 runs 15 residues. The CDR3 is CASSLDGTAQHGYTF. CDR3 DNA sequence: TGTGCCAGCAGCTTGGACGGGACTGCCCAACATGGCTACACCTTC. The entire variable domain, with the rest obtained from reference TRBV11-2 and TRBJ1-2, is as follows: EAGVAQSPRYKIIEKRQSVAFWCNPISGHATLYWYQQILGQGPKLLIQFQNNGVVDDSQLPKDRFSAERLKGVDSTLKIQPAKLEDSAVYLCASSLDGTAQHGYTFGSGTRLTVV.

J is TRBJ1-4 and V is TRBV6-6; no definite D call. V lost 6 bases, J lost 5 bases, and 10 bases lay in between. The CDR3 contains 13 residues. Germline CDR1 is MNHNY and CDR2 is SVGAGI (reference sequence). CDR3 region: CASRDGPNEKLFF. CDR3 sequence (DNA): TGTGCCAGCAGGGACGGTCCAAATGAAAAACTGTTTTTT.

This rearrangement joins TRBV20-1 to TRBJ1-4; D gene unclear. CDR3 length: 11 amino acids. Deletions cut 4 bases from V and 8 bases from J, with 8 bases between. Germline V CDR1 and CDR2: DFQATT, SNEGSKA (reference sequence). The CDR3 loop is CSAIGIEKLFF. The CDR3, as DNA: TGCAGTGCTATTGGAATCGAAAAACTGTTTTTT.

This rearrangement joins TRBV4-1 to TRBJ1-2, with D unclear. V dropped 4 bases and J dropped 0 bases, with 12 bases sitting between them. Germline assignment: CDR1 MGHRA and CDR2 YSYEKL. The CDR3 loop spans 15 amino acids. The CDR3 loop reads CASSLSVGSNYGYTF. As DNA, the CDR3 is TGCGCCAGCAGCCTCTCGGTAGGTTCTAACTATGGCTACACCTTC.

The CDR3 loop is CASSWGAYGYTF. In DNA form, the CDR3 reads TGTGCCAGCAGCTGGGGGGCGTATGGCTACACCTTC. The chain employs TRBV5-6 and TRBJ1-2; D perhaps matches TRBD1 (6 bases). The CDR3 extends over 12 amino acids. Trimming took off 3 bases at V and 5 bases at J, with 8 bases between the two ends. Per germline, CDR1 SGHDT and CDR2 YYEEEE.

The V and J genes are TRBV19 and TRBJ2-4; D may match TRBD1 or TRBD2 (7 bases each). V lost 7 bases and J lost 3, with 10 bases in between. The length of the CDR3 is 13 residues. Germline V gene lookup returns CDR1 LNHDA and CDR2 SQIVND (reference sequence). The CDR3 here is CASTGGGKNIQYF. CDR3 bases: TGTGCCAGTACAGGGGGGGGCAAAAACATTCAGTACTTC.

The genes are TRBV6-1 and TRBJ2-7; weak D call: TRBD2 (6 bases). CDR1 is MNHNS, CDR2 SASEGT, per germline. This CDR3 has 13 residues. The V end was cut by 6 bases, the J end by 2 bases, with 11 bases between. The CDR3: CASSRDLAYEQYF. CDR3 DNA sequence: TGTGCCAGCAGCCGGGACTTAGCCTACGAGCAGTACTTC.

This clone was seen a handful of times. Here the CDR3 reads CASTPGGDTVGEQFF. The CDR3, as DNA: TGTGCCAGCACCCCAGGGGGGGACACGGTCGGTGAGCAGTTCTTC. The chain couples TRBV5-6 to TRBJ2-1, with D perhaps assigned TRBD1 or TRBD2 (7 bases each). V lost 6 bases and J 9 bases, leaving 22 bases between the germline ends. The CDR3 is 15 amino acids. Germline V CDR1 and CDR2: SGHDT, YYEEEE.

The V call is TRBV10-3, the J call TRBJ1-3; 7 bases fit TRBD1. V lost 5 bases, J lost 3 bases, and 7 bases stayed unmatched. CDR1 ENHRY and CDR2 SYGVKD come from the germline V gene. The CDR3 is 15 amino acids. CDR3 sequence reads: CAISPNRGGGNTIYF. The CDR3 DNA reads TGTGCCATCAGTCCAAACAGGGGAGGTGGAAACACCATATATTTT.

The rearrangement joins TRBV19 to TRBJ1-6; perhaps TRBD1 as D (6 bases). The V end lost 10 bases, the J end lost 7 bases, and 20 bases lay between the germline ends. The V gene's germline CDR1 is LNHDA and CDR2 SQIVND (reference sequence). The CDR3 length is 15 residues. CDR3 amino acids: CATTSSVGTNSPLHF. In DNA, the CDR3 is TGTGCCACCACCTCTTCGGTAGGGACAAATTCACCCCTCCACTTT.

This chain uses TRBV6-1 with TRBJ2-7; D is unresolved. The V gene's germline CDR1 is MNHNS and CDR2 SASEGT. This CDR3 has 12 residues. V was trimmed by 4 bases and J by 3 bases, leaving 7 bases between them. The CDR3 spells CASSVSYYEQYF. In nucleotides, the CDR3 is TGTGCCAGCAGTGTTTCCTACTACGAGCAGTACTTC.

This chain links TRBV5-1 with TRBJ1-3, with D hard to call. Trimming shortened V by 4 bases and J by 0 bases, and 5 bases separated the two germline ends. CDR1 SGHRS and CDR2 YFSETQ come from the germline V gene. The CDR3 contains 13 residues. The CDR3 sequence is CASSPLSGNTIYF. Written as DNA, the CDR3 is TGCGCCAGCAGCCCACTCTCTGGAAACACCATATATTTT.

The V gene is TRBV6-6, the J gene TRBJ2-5, with D possibly matching TRBD2 (6 bases). The CDR3 is made up of 14 amino acids. The germline V gene encodes CDR1 MNHNY and CDR2 SVGAGI (reference sequence). With 6 bases removed from V and 1 base from J, the gap between germline ends came to 12 bases. This CDR3 reads CASRDYRTQETQYF. The CDR3 DNA is TGTGCCAGCAGGGACTACAGGACCCAAGAGACCCAGTACTTC.

The chain uses TRBV10-2 and TRBJ2-1; 11 positions agree with TRBD2. The CDR3 spans 15 residues. V was pared by 3 bases and J by 4 bases, with 2 bases of the junction left unmatched. Germline V lookup: CDR1 WSHSY, CDR2 SAAADI. CDR3 sequence reads: CASSDLAGGYNEQFF. CDR3 bases: TGCGCCAGCAGTGATCTAGCGGGGGGTTACAATGAGCAGTTCTTC.

The chain joins TRBV7-1 to TRBJ2-7; the match to TRBD1 covers 11 bases. TRBV7-1 is reported as an ORF; its role is uncertain. This CDR3 has 14 amino acids. V was pared by 4 bases and J by 5 bases, with 4 bases of the junction left unmatched. CDR3 nucleotide sequence: TGTGCCAGCAGCTTAAAGGGACAGGGGGACGAGCAGTACTTC. Encoded protein: CASSLKGQGDEQYF.

The chain uses TRBV4-1 and TRBJ2-7, with D perhaps matching TRBD1 or TRBD2 (5 bases each). Per germline, CDR1 MGHRA and CDR2 YSYEKL. The CDR3 extends over 14 amino acids. The V end lost 4 bases, the J end lost 2 bases, and 12 bases lay between the germline ends. CDR3 nucleotides: TGCGCCAGCAGCCGGGGGACCGGGGCCTACGAGCAGTACTTC. This encodes CASSRGTGAYEQYF.

This CDR3 reads CASSLDRGIANEKLFF. CDR3 in DNA: TGTGCCAGCAGCTTAGATCGGGGTATAGCTAATGAAAAACTGTTTTTT. The J gene is TRBJ1-4, the V gene TRBV11-2; D call uncertain. The CDR3 sequence is 16 residues long. The germline V and J ends were trimmed by 0 bases and 3 bases, with 11 bases remaining between them. Per germline, CDR1 SGHAT and CDR2 FQNNGV.

This chain joins TRBV10-2 and TRBJ2-7; the D gene is possibly TRBD1 (6 bases). There are 13 residues in the CDR3. Germline V gene data show CDR1 as WSHSY and CDR2 as SAAADI. Trimming took 3 bases from V and 2 from J, leaving 8 bases between them. The CDR3 DNA is TGCGCCAGCAGTGACAGGGGAGCCTACGAGCAGTACTTC. Translated, it gives CASSDRGAYEQYF.

The table lists this clone with a count of one. V gene TRBV19 combines with J gene TRBJ2-5; D unresolved. The germline V gene has CDR1 LNHDA and CDR2 SQIVND (reference sequence). The CDR3 runs 12 residues. V was trimmed by 3 bases and J by 4 bases, leaving 6 bases between them. DNA of the CDR3: TGTGCCAGTAGTATCAGTGGAGAGACCCAGTACTTC. It specifies CASSISGETQYF.

The rearrangement uses TRBV18 and TRBJ1-2; D gene uncertain. V lost 4 bases and J 3 bases, leaving 9 bases between the germline ends. This CDR3 has 13 residues. The germline gives CDR1 KGHSH, CDR2 LQKENI. CDR3 sequence (DNA): TGTGCCAGCTCACAGGGCAGCTACTATGGCTACACCTTC. As protein: CASSQGSYYGYTF.

The rearrangement links TRBV2 to TRBJ2-1; 9 bases match TRBD1. With 5 bases clipped from V and 8 bases from J, the junction kept 10 bases outside the gene matches. The CDR3 covers 15 residues. Per germline, CDR1 SNHLY and CDR2 FYNNEI. In DNA form, the CDR3 reads TGTGCCAGCAGTAGCGGGACAGGGTTTCGGGATGAGCAGTTCTTC. Residues: CASSSGTGFRDEQFF.

This clone was counted a single time. The chain recombines TRBV5-4 with TRBJ2-1, with 8 positions matching TRBD1. Germline CDR1 SGHNT, CDR2 YYREEE (reference sequence). CDR3 length: 14 residues. V trimming: 4 bases; J trimming: 5 bases; junction bases outside the gene matches: 5. The DNA for the CDR3 is TGTGCCAGCAGCCTAGGACAGGGCCACAATGAGCAGTTCTTC. It translates to CASSLGQGHNEQFF.